The 25 T cell receptor beta chains reported below all come from one sample, sequenced in a study of regulatory T cells in long-lasting Graves disease. Time point in this sample: newly diagnosed GD, antithyroid drugs for less than 3 months. The TCR library used RNA extracted from PBMCs. iRepertoire HTBI primers and Arm-PCR of CDR3 regions built TCR beta libraries. One entry per CDR3 protein results from TCRdb running MiXCR on the multiplex PCR reads. Of some 490,000 distinct CDR3 sequences in the sample, 12% were seen once. A further study also used this sample, focusing on T cells in Graves' hyperthyroidism and ophthalmopathy.

The sequenced sample was peripheral blood mononuclear cells (PBMCs), obtained at new diagnosis, from a patient treated with antithyroid drugs. Receptors were obtained from a woman aged 25 to 39 with Graves disease.

This clonotype was found a few times. This CDR3 is CASSLDRDAPYEQYF. CDR3 DNA sequence: TGTGCCAGCAGTTTGGACAGGGATGCCCCCTACGAGCAGTACTTC. The chain is built from TRBV27 and TRBJ2-7; 8 bases are a match to TRBD1. CDR3 size: 15 residues. Germline V lookup: CDR1 MNHEY, CDR2 SMNVEV (reference sequence). Losses at the gene ends were 3 bases for V and 2 bases for J; bases not matched to a gene: 6.

This clonotype was counted ten times or more. The chain links TRBV5-1 to TRBJ2-1, with TRBD2 matching over 7 bases. The CDR3 is made up of 13 amino acids. Germline loops: CDR1 SGHRS, CDR2 YFSETQ. The ends lost 7 bases at V and 9 bases at J; junction bases unmatched: 10. The chain's CDR3 is CASGTNAVGEQFF. CDR3 DNA sequence: TGCGCCAGCGGGACTAATGCCGTTGGTGAGCAGTTCTTC.

A few counts support this clonotype. The chain combines TRBV20-1 with TRBJ1-1; no reliable D call. The CDR3 covers 13 residues. V was shortened by 5 bases and J by 6 bases, with 16 bases between the two germline ends. The V gene's germline CDR1 is DFQATT and CDR2 SNEGSKA (reference sequence). The CDR3, as DNA: TGCAGTGCTGCCCTGGCGGCTCGGGCTGAAGCTTTCTTT. Amino acid sequence: CSAALAARAEAFF.

The count of this clonotype is one. The likely explanation is a read error, given a far larger clone one base away. The chain employs TRBV13 and TRBJ1-2; 10 bases line up with TRBD1. From germline, CDR1 is PRHDT and CDR2 FYEKMQ (reference sequence). The CDR3 extends over 14 amino acids. CDR3 in amino acids: CASTFLTGGVGNTF. The DNA for the CDR3 is TGTGCCAGCACATTCCTGACAGGGGGCGTTGGCAACACCTTC.

This clonotype was picked up many times. The V and J genes are TRBV30 and TRBJ2-3; no firm D call. The germline V gene encodes CDR1 GTSNPN and CDR2 SVGIG (reference sequence). V was cut by 5 bases and J by 3 bases, with 9 bases left in between. This CDR3 comprises 12 residues. CDR3 bases: TGTGCCTGGGAAGGTGGGACAGATACGCAGTATTTT. Translated, it gives CAWEGGTDTQYF.

This clonotype was seen repeatedly, ten times or more. The V call is TRBV29-1, the J call TRBJ2-2; weak D call: TRBD1 (6 bases). This CDR3 comprises 14 residues. Germline CDR1 reads SQVTM; CDR2 reads ANQGSEA. Trimming removed 3 bases from V and 1 base from J, with 9 bases in between. The CDR3 nucleotides read TGCAGCGTTGACATAGGGGGGAACACCGGGGAGCTGTTTTTT. It is translated as CSVDIGGNTGELFF.

The chain carries TRBV27 and TRBJ1-2; 7 bases map to TRBD1. The CDR3 runs to 15 residues. Germline V gene sequence: CDR1 MNHEY, CDR2 SMNVEV (reference sequence). V was clipped by 4 bases and J by 0 bases; unmatched bases: 5. DNA of the CDR3: TGTGCCAGCAGTTCGACAGGGAACCCTAACTATGGCTACACCTTC. Its translation is CASSSTGNPNYGYTF.

At least ten counts were recorded for this clonotype. V and J are TRBV27 and TRBJ1-4; D call uncertain. The CDR3 is made up of 15 amino acids. V dropped 5 bases and J dropped 0 bases, with 10 bases sitting between them. The germline CDR1 and CDR2 sequences are MNHEY and SMNVEV (reference sequence). The CDR3 nucleotides read TGTGCCAGCAGTCTCAATATTGCAACTAATGAAAAACTGTTTTTT. It is translated as CASSLNIATNEKLFF.

This clonotype was found a few times. The rearrangement links TRBV10-3 to TRBJ2-7; D gene unclear. There are 12 residues in the CDR3. The ends were cut back, 6 bases at V and 2 bases at J, with 8 bases in the middle. CDR1 and CDR2 from the germline V gene are ENHRY and SYGVKD. Written as DNA, the CDR3 is TGTGCCATCAGCGATATTACCTACGAGCAGTACTTC. Translated: CAISDITYEQYF.

This clonotype has a count of ten or more. V is TRBV7-2 and J is TRBJ2-2; a weak D match, TRBD2 (6 bases). The CDR3 spans 15 residues. Trimming took off 5 bases at V and 3 bases at J, with 13 bases between the two ends. Per germline, CDR1 SGHTA and CDR2 FQGNSA. The CDR3 DNA sequence: TGTGCCAGCAGCCTTGGGGACTCCTACACCGGGGAGCTGTTTTTT. It codes for CASSLGDSYTGELFF.

The sample holds many counts of this clonotype. V gene TRBV7-9 combines with J gene TRBJ1-1; 11 nucleotides match TRBD1. The CDR3 has 14 residues. V dropped 7 bases and J dropped 3; count of bases not matched to a gene: 4. Germline V gives CDR1 SEHNR, CDR2 FQNEAQ (reference sequence). The CDR3 DNA reads TGTGCCAGCACCGCGGGACAGGGGGACACTGAAGCTTTCTTT. This codes for CASTAGQGDTEAFF.

The rearrangement links TRBV20-1 to TRBJ2-2, with 8 bases lining up with TRBD2. Germline V CDR1 and CDR2: DFQATT, SNEGSKA (reference sequence). V dropped 2 bases and J dropped 2; count of bases not matched to a gene: 1. The CDR3 has 14 residues. The CDR3 reads CSARLAGNTGELFF. The CDR3 DNA follows: TGCAGTGCTAGACTAGCGGGCAACACCGGGGAGCTGTTTTTT.

This clonotype occurred many times. The rearrangement joins TRBV2 to TRBJ1-1; D is uncertain. Trimming took 6 bases from V and 7 from J, leaving 9 bases between them. The germline gives CDR1 SNHLY, CDR2 FYNNEI. The CDR3 consists of 11 residues. For the CDR3, the DNA is TGTGCCAGCAGCTGGACCTTTGAAGCTTTCTTT. It is translated as CASSWTFEAFF.

This clonotype has more than one count but fewer than ten. The chain carries TRBV10-3 and TRBJ1-1; the D is unclear. The germline V gene has CDR1 ENHRY and CDR2 SYGVKD. The CDR3 runs 13 residues. The V end lost 6 bases, the J end lost 0 bases, and 8 bases lay between the germline ends. The CDR3: CAIRGEMNTEAFF. Here the CDR3 DNA reads TGTGCCATCAGAGGAGAGATGAACACTGAAGCTTTCTTT.

This clonotype has just a few counts. The rearrangement joins TRBV20-1 to TRBJ2-3; TRBD2 matches 9 bases. The germline gives CDR1 DFQATT, CDR2 SNEGSKA (reference sequence). Trimming removed 3 bases from V and 2 bases from J; junction bases left unmatched: 6. CDR3 length equals 15 residues. The CDR3 DNA is TGCAGTGCTAGTAAGCGGGAGGCCAACACAGATACGCAGTATTTT. Translating it yields CSASKREANTDTQYF.

Only a few counts were recorded for this clonotype. The V gene is TRBV11-2, the J gene TRBJ1-5, with D unclear. CDR1 and CDR2 from the germline V gene are SGHAT and FQNNGV. The CDR3 extends over 13 amino acids. The V end lost 3 bases, the J end lost 8 bases, and 11 bases lay between the germline ends. The chain's CDR3 is CASSLGGLEPQHF. The DNA of the CDR3 is TGTGCCAGCAGCTTGGGTGGGCTGGAGCCCCAGCATTTT.

The V gene is TRBV28, the J gene TRBJ1-1; D may be TRBD1 (6 bases). The germline gives CDR1 MDHEN, CDR2 SYDVKM. Trimming pared 2 bases from V and 9 bases from J, leaving 19 bases between. There are 15 residues in the CDR3. CDR3 sequence: CASSLSSGGRTKAFF. DNA of the CDR3: TGTGCCAGCAGTTTAAGTTCGGGGGGGCGGACCAAAGCTTTCTTT. The full variable domain, rest sourced from reference TRBV28 and TRBJ1-1, is DVKVTQSSRYLVKRTGEKVFLECVQDMDHENMFWYRQDPGLGLRLIYFSYDVKMKEKGDIPEGYSVSREKKERFSLILESASTNQTSMYLCASSLSSGGRTKAFFGQGTRLTVV.

This clonotype was observed a few times. This rearrangement joins TRBV4-3 to TRBJ2-7, with 9 bases lining up with TRBD2. The CDR3 is 19 amino acids. With V trimmed by 0 bases and J by 3 bases, 15 bases remained unmatched. From germline, CDR1 is LGHNA and CDR2 YSLEER. CDR3 protein: CASSQEVTFGTSRIYEQYF. CDR3 DNA: TGCGCCAGCAGCCAAGAGGTAACCTTTGGGACTAGCCGGATCTACGAGCAGTACTTC.

Details on this clonotype: A much larger clone differs from this one at a single base, so this may be a read error. The chain is built from TRBV29-1 and TRBJ1-1; unclear D gene. This CDR3 is 13 amino acids long. The germline V and J ends were trimmed by 7 bases and 1 base, with 13 bases remaining between them. The germline V gene has CDR1 SQVTM and CDR2 ANQGSEA. For the CDR3, the DNA is TGCAGCGCGCTGACTGTCCCGAACACTGAAGCTTTCTTT. Translated, it gives CSALTVPNTEAFF.

This clonotype was counted only a few times. J is TRBJ1-5 and V is TRBV7-2, with 7 bases matching TRBD1. The CDR3 has 14 residues. Germline V gene data show CDR1 as SGHTA and CDR2 as FQGNSA. Trimming took 5 bases from V and 3 from J; bases not matched to a gene: 4. In DNA, the CDR3 is TGTGCCAGCAGCACGGGACAGATCAATCAGCCCCAGCATTTT. As protein: CASSTGQINQPQHF.

The sample holds many counts of this clonotype. The chain has TRBV6-1 and TRBJ2-7; D is tentatively TRBD1 or TRBD2 (5 bases each). The CDR3 runs 14 residues. V dropped 6 bases and J dropped 0 bases, with 12 bases sitting between them. Germline CDR1 reads MNHNS; CDR2 reads SASEGT. The CDR3, as DNA: TGTGCCAGCAGACCGGGACCCTTCTCCTACGAGCAGTACTTC. Protein sequence: CASRPGPFSYEQYF.

In this sample, this clonotype turned up a few times. The rearrangement links TRBV27 to TRBJ2-7, with D maybe TRBD2 (5 bases). The CDR3 has 14 amino acids. Trimming took off 5 bases at V and 0 bases at J, with 11 bases between the two ends. The germline V gene encodes CDR1 MNHEY and CDR2 SMNVEV (reference sequence). The CDR3 bases are TGTGCCAGCAGTATGAGGGAAGGCTCCTACGAGCAGTACTTC. This translates into CASSMREGSYEQYF.

This clonotype has at least ten counts. This chain uses TRBV3-1 with TRBJ2-3; the D is unclear. The CDR3 contains 12 residues. V shed 3 bases and J shed 4 bases, with 5 bases lying between them. Germline CDR1 reads LGHDT; CDR2 reads YNNKEL (reference sequence). CDR3 loop: CASSQGSDTQYF. The CDR3 nucleotides are TGTGCCAGCAGCCAGGGGTCAGATACGCAGTATTTT.

At least ten counts were recorded for this clonotype. This chain uses TRBV2 with TRBJ2-1, with 12 positions matching TRBD2. With V trimmed by 6 bases and J by 4 bases, 4 bases remained unmatched. The CDR3 length is 15 residues. CDR1 and CDR2 from the germline V gene are SNHLY and FYNNEI. The CDR3, as DNA: TGTGCCAGCAGCGGAGGACTAGCGGGATACAATGAGCAGTTCTTC. Encoded protein: CASSGGLAGYNEQFF.

This chain links TRBV30 with TRBJ2-3; maybe TRBD2 (6 bases). V was clipped by 0 bases and J by 1 base, with 14 bases between them. CDR3 size: 16 residues. Germline CDR1 and CDR2: GTSNPN and SVGIG (reference sequence). The CDR3 reads CAWSVQGRRGTDTQYF. The CDR3 DNA follows: TGTGCCTGGAGTGTACAAGGGCGGAGGGGCACAGATACGCAGTATTTT.